A single sample is the source of the 17 T cell receptor beta chains below, sequenced in a study of blood T cell repertoires in COVID-19. The protocol was immunoSEQ multiplex PCR, while the TCRdb copy is restricted to in-frame clones and leaves out a portion. The data show 95,000 to 130,000 clones, with around 80% seen just once and less than 8% held by the top ten. Sequences were obtained from peripheral blood. The receptor set was obtained from a man between 70 and 80 years old with active or convalescent COVID-19.

The chain carries TRBV5-4 and TRBJ1-2; 7 bases are a match to TRBD1. Germline values: CDR1 SGHNT, CDR2 YYREEE (reference sequence). CDR3 length equals 13 residues. V shed 0 bases, J shed 6 bases, and the junction held 2 bases outside the gene matches. CDR3 sequence (DNA): TGTGCCAGCAGCTTGGACGGACAGGATGGCTACACCTTC. Translated: CASSLDGQDGYTF.

The gene calls are TRBV9 and TRBJ1-3; D perhaps matches TRBD1 (6 bases). Trimming cost V 8 bases and J 0 bases, with 12 bases left between them. The germline V gene has CDR1 SGDLS and CDR2 YYNGEE. This CDR3 has 14 amino acids. The CDR3 loop is CASTTGPSGNTIYF. In DNA, the CDR3 is TGTGCCAGTACCACAGGGCCCTCTGGAAACACCATATATTTT.

The CDR3: CASSMYRVNEQFF. In DNA, the CDR3 is TGTGCCAGTAGTATGTACCGAGTGAATGAGCAGTTCTTC. The chain links TRBV19 to TRBJ2-1; D remains ambiguous. Deletions cut 3 bases from V and 7 bases from J, with 10 bases between. This CDR3 comprises 13 residues. Germline V lookup: CDR1 LNHDA, CDR2 SQIVND (reference sequence).

The chain uses TRBV7-3 and TRBJ1-3; D is uncertain. CDR1 is SGHTA and CDR2 is FQGTGA in the germline V gene. The CDR3 extends over 14 amino acids. With 2 bases removed from V and 1 base from J, the gap between germline ends came to 6 bases. Here the CDR3 DNA reads TGTGCCAGCAGCTTACGGGGATCTGGAAACACCATATATTTT. Translating gives CASSLRGSGNTIYF.

The chain employs TRBV28 and TRBJ2-5; 8 bases are a match to TRBD2. CDR3 length equals 15 residues. Germline V lookup: CDR1 MDHEN, CDR2 SYDVKM. V gave up 5 bases and J gave up 5 bases; unmatched junction bases: 10. CDR3 coding DNA: TGTGCCAGCAGTAGAAACCCAGCGGGAGAGGAGACCCAGTACTTC. Amino acid sequence: CASSRNPAGEETQYF.

This sequence joins TRBV7-9 and TRBJ2-1; TRBD1 aligns across 8 bases. Germline V CDR1 and CDR2: SEHNR, FQNEAQ (reference sequence). Germline trimming cut 5 bases from V and 2 bases from J; bases unmatched to any gene: 5. This CDR3 is 15 amino acids long. CDR3 residues: CASSDTGQAYNEQFF. The CDR3 coding sequence is TGTGCCAGCAGCGATACGGGACAGGCCTACAATGAGCAGTTCTTC. Full variable domain (rest looked up from reference TRBV7-9 and TRBJ2-1): DTGVSQNPRHKITKRGQNVTFRCDPISEHNRLYWYRQTLGQGPEFLTYFQNEAQLEKSRLLSDRFSAERPKGSFSTLEIQRTEQGDSAMYLCASSDTGQAYNEQFFGPGTRLTVL.

There are a few counts of this clone. The V gene is TRBV4-3, the J gene TRBJ1-6, with D possibly matching TRBD1 (6 bases). The V gene's germline CDR1 is LGHNA and CDR2 YSLEER. Trimming took off 1 base at V and 12 bases at J, with 16 bases between the two ends. CDR3 length equals 15 residues. The CDR3 DNA is TGCGCCAGCAGCCAAGGGACAGCCTATGGGGAACCCCTCCACTTT. Protein sequence: CASSQGTAYGEPLHF.

V is TRBV5-1 and J is TRBJ2-3; the D is unclear. CDR3 length: 13 amino acids. Germline assignment: CDR1 SGHRS and CDR2 YFSETQ. V shed 5 bases and J shed 2 bases, with 9 bases lying between them. CDR3: CASRNRATDTQYF. The CDR3 nucleotides are TGCGCCAGCAGAAACAGAGCCACAGATACGCAGTATTTT.

The rearrangement joins TRBV19 to TRBJ1-5; the D gene is possibly TRBD1 (5 bases). V was trimmed by 8 bases and J by 7 bases, leaving 15 bases between them. This CDR3 region has 13 residues. CDR1 and CDR2 from the germline V gene are LNHDA and SQIVND (reference sequence). CDR3 coding DNA: TGTGCCAGTCGGGACGGCGGGAGGCAGCCCCAGCATTTT. Encoded protein: CASRDGGRQPQHF.

This clone has only a few counts. V usage is TRBV29-1 and J usage is TRBJ2-1, with D unclear. The germline gives CDR1 SQVTM, CDR2 ANQGSEA. The V gene lost 7 bases and the J gene lost 0 bases, with 13 bases spanning the gap. The CDR3 extends over 14 amino acids. CDR3: CSEGGRSSYNEQFF. In DNA form, the CDR3 reads TGCAGCGAAGGCGGCCGAAGCTCCTACAATGAGCAGTTCTTC.

The chain uses TRBV7-6 and TRBJ1-5; a possible D gene is TRBD1 (5 bases). Germline-derived CDR1 and CDR2 are SGHVS and FNYEAQ. The CDR3 extends over 14 amino acids. V was shortened by 3 bases and J by 2 bases, with 8 bases between the two germline ends. In DNA, the CDR3 is TGTGCCAGCAGCTTGACAGATGGCAATCAGCCCCAGCATTTT. Amino acid sequence: CASSLTDGNQPQHF.

The chain uses TRBV3-1 (or the pseudogene TRBV3-2) and TRBJ2-1, with D tentatively TRBD1 (5 bases). The V gene's germline CDR1 is LGHDT and CDR2 YNNKEL (reference sequence). The CDR3 loop spans 14 amino acids. V lost 1 base to trimming and J lost 10 bases, with 14 bases between them. CDR3 in amino acids: CASSQATQGSEQFF. DNA of the CDR3: TGTGCCAGCAGCCAAGCGACCCAGGGTTCCGAGCAGTTCTTC.

This chain links TRBV5-4 with TRBJ1-1; 8 bases map to TRBD1. The CDR3 is 14 residues long. CDR1 is SGHNT, CDR2 YYREEE, per germline (reference sequence). V shed 0 bases and J 3 bases; nucleotides not matched to a gene: 1. The CDR3 DNA sequence: TGTGCCAGCAGCTTGGGACAGGGGCACACTGAAGCTTTCTTT. It is translated as CASSLGQGHTEAFF.

V gene TRBV5-5 combines with J gene TRBJ1-1; D call uncertain. V dropped 4 bases and J dropped 1 base, with 2 bases sitting between them. The germline V gene encodes CDR1 SGHKS and CDR2 YYEKEE (reference sequence). This CDR3 is 11 amino acids long. In DNA, the CDR3 is TGTGCCAGCAGCCAGAACACTGAAGCTTTCTTT. Residues: CASSQNTEAFF.

For this clone: One end of the junction does not line up with germline, which may come from a read error. The V call is TRBV30, the J call TRBJ1-5; 10 bases line up with TRBD1. Germline V CDR1 and CDR2: GTSNPN, SVGIG (reference sequence). The CDR3 is made up of 14 amino acids. DNA for the CDR3: TGTGCCTGGAGCAGGGACAGGGGCAACCAGCCCCAGCATTTT. Residues: CAWSRDRGNQPQHF.

The chain links TRBV18 to TRBJ2-1; TRBD2 is a possible D gene (5 bases). Germline loops: CDR1 KGHSH, CDR2 LQKENI. The CDR3 loop spans 13 amino acids. Trimming removed 5 bases at V and 6 bases at J, with 11 bases between. In DNA form, the CDR3 reads TGTGCCAGCTCAGTCTCCGGGATCAATGAGCAGTTCTTC. This sequence encodes CASSVSGINEQFF.

About this clone: One end of the junction fails to match germline, which may point to a read error. The genes are TRBV7-7 and TRBJ2-5, with D maybe TRBD2 (5 bases). The CDR3 spans 16 residues. Germline CDR1 and CDR2: SSHAT and FNYEAQ (reference sequence). The CDR3 nucleotides read TGTGCTAGCAGCATCAGGTTGGGAGAATTAAAAGAGACCCAGTACTTC. Amino acids: CASSIRLGELKETQYF.